The present T cell receptor (beta chain) was sequenced within a study of shared clonotypes between healthy human individuals. Overall study findings and caveats: Clonotype sharing across a few donors was observed for roughly 5% of naive CD4 clonotypes.

Concerning this clone: Its antigen is unknown. This sample includes further DNA sequences coding for the same CDR3.

Healthy adults negative for HIV, lacking recent acute infections or vaccinations, served as donors. The study separated CD4+ cells into CD45RA+ naive and CD45RA-negative memory subsets. CDR1 and CDR2 from the germline V gene are MGHRA and YSYEKL. Trimming took 3 bases from V and 0 from J; bases not matched to a gene: 2. This CDR3 contains 14 residues. Only in-frame clones appear in the TCRdb table, and some are missing; sequencing was by immunoSEQ multiplex PCR. Of about 2.4 million clones listed, 80% to 95% are singletons. This chain connects TRBV4-1 to TRBJ2-7; 7 positions agree with TRBD1. The receptor comes from a man younger than 30 in good health. Some clones in this sample may be carry-over from other donors' samples. The sample comprised naive CD4+ T cells from PBMCs. Subset meaning: CD45RA+ positively selected. CDR3 coding DNA: TGCGCCAGCAGCCAGGGGACAGTCTCCTACGAGCAGTACTTC. Its protein product is CASSQGTVSYEQYF.